This TCR beta chain comes out of a study of cytomegalovirus exposure and HLA in healthy donors (dated by TCRdb to 2016 to 2017). Regarding the study in general: A later analysis indicated that the 120 validation repertoires were generated on the platform also employed for the approximately 670 repertoires of the first cohort. The aim of the study was to test whether cataloging public T cell receptors could identify signatures of past pathogen exposure. High-throughput TCR immunosequencing, statistical association of individual TCRs with disease status, and machine learning were combined to predict cytomegalovirus infection status. In addition to the first cohort of 666 subjects, a separate validation cohort of over 90 different subjects was used.

Broad study findings and their caveats: A total of 150 to 200 TCR beta chains were listed by the study as associated with cytomegalovirus. The classifier was reported to diagnose cytomegalovirus status with high specificity and sensitivity in both the original cohort and the validation cohort. A later analysis lacked HLA typing for the validation cohort, so it scored co-occurrence in that cohort across all 130 or so repertoires. In vitro tests confirmed that a few of the cytomegalovirus-associated TCR beta chains recognize cytomegalovirus antigens. Subsequent analysis determined that TCRs grouped into clusters in the first cohort also showed a tendency toward co-occurrence across the approximately 120 validation repertoires, and approximately 93% of cluster scores exceeded 0. Across donors, most TCR sequences were observed very rarely, whereas some public TCRs were present in many individuals. According to the authors, the approach could potentially be generalized to other disease states and immunological phenotypes.

As concerns this clone: Its antigen remains unidentified. No qualities accompany the bases; no much larger clone lies one base away.

V has 0 bases trimmed and J has 7 bases trimmed; junction bases matching no gene number 6. According to the germline V gene, CDR1 reads SGHRS and CDR2 reads YFSETQ. CDR3 length: 15 amino acids, cysteine to phenylalanine. Just the 45-base CDR3 DNA is kept, in frame starting at base 1. The donors were included in the validation cohort of over a hundred subjects, a group kept apart from the approximately 700-subject first cohort. Library creation used the immunoSEQ multiplex PCR assay. The authors' analysis ran thus. A statistical classification framework was developed to diagnose cytomegalovirus status using the catalog of TCR beta chain sequences. This immuneACCESS table, as held by TCRdb, lists in-frame sequences with V and J called but not all clones. Of the missing ones, under half trace to an unresolved V gene in checked studies; the others have no known cause. The V and J calls and the clone size are those of that table, but D and trimming were determined from the DNA. The sample contains about 200,000 clones, over 80% of them found a single time. The ten largest make up 5.5% to 7% of the sample.

The chain is made from TRBV5-1 and TRBJ2-1; 8 bases in the junction line up with TRBD1. The sequenced sample was PBMCs. This receptor was obtained from a woman under 30 in good health and CMV-seronegative. The nucleotide sequence is TGCGCCAGCAGCTTGGCGGACAGGGTAACGAATGAGCAGTTCTTC. It translates as CASSLADRVTNEQFF.